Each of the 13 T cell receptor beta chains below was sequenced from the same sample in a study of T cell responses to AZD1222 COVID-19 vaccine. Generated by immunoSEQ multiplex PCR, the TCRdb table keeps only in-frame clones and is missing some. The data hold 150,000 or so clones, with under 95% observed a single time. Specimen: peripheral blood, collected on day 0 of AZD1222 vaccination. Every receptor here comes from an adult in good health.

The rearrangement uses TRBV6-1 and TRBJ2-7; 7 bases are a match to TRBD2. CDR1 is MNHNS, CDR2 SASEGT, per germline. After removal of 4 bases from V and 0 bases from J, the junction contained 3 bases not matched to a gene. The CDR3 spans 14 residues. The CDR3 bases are TGTGCCAGCAGTGGAGCGGGGTTCTCCTACGAGCAGTACTTC. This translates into CASSGAGFSYEQYF.

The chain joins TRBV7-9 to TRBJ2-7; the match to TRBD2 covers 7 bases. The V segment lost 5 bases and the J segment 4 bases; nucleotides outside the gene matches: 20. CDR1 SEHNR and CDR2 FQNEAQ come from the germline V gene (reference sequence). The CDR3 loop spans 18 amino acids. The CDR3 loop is CASSLGGRSTSRRYEQYF. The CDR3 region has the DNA TGTGCCAGCAGCCTCGGAGGGAGGTCGACTAGCCGTAGATACGAGCAGTACTTC.

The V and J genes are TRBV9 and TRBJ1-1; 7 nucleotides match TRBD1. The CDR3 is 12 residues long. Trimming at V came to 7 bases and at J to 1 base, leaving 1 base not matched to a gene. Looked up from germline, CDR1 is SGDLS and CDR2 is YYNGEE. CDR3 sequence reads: CASAGGNTEAFF. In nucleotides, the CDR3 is TGTGCCAGCGCAGGGGGGAACACTGAAGCTTTCTTT.

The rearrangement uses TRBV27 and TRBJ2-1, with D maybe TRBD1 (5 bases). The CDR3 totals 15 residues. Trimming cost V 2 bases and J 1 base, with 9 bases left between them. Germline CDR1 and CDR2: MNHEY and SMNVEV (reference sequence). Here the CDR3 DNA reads TGTGCCAGCAGTTTAGGTCAGGGTTCCTACAATGAGCAGTTCTTC. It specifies CASSLGQGSYNEQFF.

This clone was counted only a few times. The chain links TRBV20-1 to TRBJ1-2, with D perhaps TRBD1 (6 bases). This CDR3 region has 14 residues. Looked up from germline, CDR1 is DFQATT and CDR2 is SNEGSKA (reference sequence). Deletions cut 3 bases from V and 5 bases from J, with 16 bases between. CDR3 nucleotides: TGCAGTGCTAGTGGACAGACGGGGGTATATGGCTACACCTTC. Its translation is CSASGQTGVYGYTF.

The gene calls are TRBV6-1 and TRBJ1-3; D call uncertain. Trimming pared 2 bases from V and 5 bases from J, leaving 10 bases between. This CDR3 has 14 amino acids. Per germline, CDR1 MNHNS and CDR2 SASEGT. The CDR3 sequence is CASSESSARNTIYF. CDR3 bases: TGTGCCAGCAGTGAAAGTTCGGCCCGAAACACCATATATTTT.

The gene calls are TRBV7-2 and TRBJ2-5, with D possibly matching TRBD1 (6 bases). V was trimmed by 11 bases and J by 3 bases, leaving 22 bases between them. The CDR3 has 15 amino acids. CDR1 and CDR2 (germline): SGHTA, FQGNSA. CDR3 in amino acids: CASRPPGHTKETQYF. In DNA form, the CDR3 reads TGTGCCTCACGCCCCCCGGGACACACCAAAGAGACCCAGTACTTC.

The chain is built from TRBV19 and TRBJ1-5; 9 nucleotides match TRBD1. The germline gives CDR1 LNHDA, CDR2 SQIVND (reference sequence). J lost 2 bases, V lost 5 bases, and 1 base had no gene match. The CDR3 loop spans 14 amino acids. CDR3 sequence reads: CASSWTGGNQPQHF. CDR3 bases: TGTGCCAGTAGTTGGACAGGGGGCAATCAGCCCCAGCATTTT.

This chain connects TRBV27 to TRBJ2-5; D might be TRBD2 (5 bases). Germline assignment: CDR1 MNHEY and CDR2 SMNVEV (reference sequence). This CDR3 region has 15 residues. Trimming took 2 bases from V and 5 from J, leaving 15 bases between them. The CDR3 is CASSLRWERPETQYF. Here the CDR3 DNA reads TGTGCCAGCAGTTTAAGGTGGGAGAGGCCTGAGACCCAGTACTTC.

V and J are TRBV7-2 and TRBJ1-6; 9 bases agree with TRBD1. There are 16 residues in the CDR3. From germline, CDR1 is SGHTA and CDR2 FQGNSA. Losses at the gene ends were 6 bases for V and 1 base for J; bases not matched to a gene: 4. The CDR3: CASRRDRVSYNSPLHF. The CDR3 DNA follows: TGTGCCAGCAGGCGGGACAGGGTGTCCTATAATTCACCCCTCCACTTT.

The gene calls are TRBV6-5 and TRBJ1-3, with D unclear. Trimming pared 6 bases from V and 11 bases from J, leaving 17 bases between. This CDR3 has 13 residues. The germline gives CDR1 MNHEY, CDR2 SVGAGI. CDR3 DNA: TGTGCCAGCAGCGCAGCGACCGAAGCACCCATATATTTT. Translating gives CASSAATEAPIYF.

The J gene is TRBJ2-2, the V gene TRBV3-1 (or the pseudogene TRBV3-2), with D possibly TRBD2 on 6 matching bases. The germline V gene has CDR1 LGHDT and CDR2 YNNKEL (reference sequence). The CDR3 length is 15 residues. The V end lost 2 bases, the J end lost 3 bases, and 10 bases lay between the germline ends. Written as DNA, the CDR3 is TGTGCCAGCAGCCAAAATCGGGAGCACACCGGGGAGCTGTTTTTT. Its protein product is CASSQNREHTGELFF.

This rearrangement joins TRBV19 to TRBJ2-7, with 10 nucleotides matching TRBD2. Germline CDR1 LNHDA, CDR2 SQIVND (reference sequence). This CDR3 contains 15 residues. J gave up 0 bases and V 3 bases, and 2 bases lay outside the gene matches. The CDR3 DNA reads TGTGCCAGTAGTATGGGACTAGCGAGCTCCTACGAGCAGTACTTC. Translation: CASSMGLASSYEQYF.